This T cell receptor beta chain was recovered during a study of Ad26.COV2.S vaccination and SARS-CoV-2 variants. Clones were read by immunoSEQ multiplex PCR, and TCRdb kept only the in-frame ones, dropping some. The sample carries 250,000 to 300,000 clones, 80% to 90% recorded once. Study-level results: Vaccinees displayed broader spike-specific TCR repertoires than placebo recipients. Placebo and vaccine recipients had non-spike TCR breadth that was similar.

Treatment reported: over 15 received Ad26.COV2.S at low or high dose, single or two shots; a few received placebo; per-sample allocation not given. Day 63 after the first vaccine or placebo injection was the time point for sampling. It was Wuhan-strain SARS-CoV-2 spike that the Ad26 vaccine vector expressed. Germline V CDR1 and CDR2: SNHLY, FYNNEI. The CDR3 totals 16 residues. The V end was cut by 1 base, the J end by 7 bases, with 14 bases between. Comment on this clone: Its target is unknown.

This receptor was obtained from a person between 18 and 59 years old who received the Ad26.COV2.S COVID-19 vaccine or a placebo. V is TRBV2 and J is TRBJ1-6; D unclear. Sequencing was performed on peripheral blood, taken in a trial of Ad26.COV2.S vaccine versus placebo. CDR3 bases: TGTGCCAGCAGTGAAGGGGTCTCCCTCGGAAATTCACCCCTCCACTTT. Residues: CASSEGVSLGNSPLHF.